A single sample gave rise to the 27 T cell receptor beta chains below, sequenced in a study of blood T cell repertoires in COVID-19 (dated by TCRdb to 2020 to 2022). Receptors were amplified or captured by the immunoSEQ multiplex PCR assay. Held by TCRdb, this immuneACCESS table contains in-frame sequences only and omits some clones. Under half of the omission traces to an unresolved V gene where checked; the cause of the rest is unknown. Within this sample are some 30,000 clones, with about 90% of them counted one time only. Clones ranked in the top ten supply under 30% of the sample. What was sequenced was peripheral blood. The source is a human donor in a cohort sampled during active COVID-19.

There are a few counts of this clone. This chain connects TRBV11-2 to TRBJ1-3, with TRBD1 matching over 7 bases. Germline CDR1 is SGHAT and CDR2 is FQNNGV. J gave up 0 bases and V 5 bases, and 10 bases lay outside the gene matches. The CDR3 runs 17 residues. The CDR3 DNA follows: TGTGCCAGCAGCACTTCGACAGGGCCCTTCTCTGGAAACACCATATATTTT. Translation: CASSTSTGPFSGNTIYF. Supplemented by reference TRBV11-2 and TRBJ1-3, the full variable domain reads EAGVAQSPRYKIIEKRQSVAFWCNPISGHATLYWYQQILGQGPKLLIQFQNNGVVDDSQLPKDRFSAERLKGVDSTLKIQPAKLEDSAVYLCASSTSTGPFSGNTIYFGEGSWLTVV.

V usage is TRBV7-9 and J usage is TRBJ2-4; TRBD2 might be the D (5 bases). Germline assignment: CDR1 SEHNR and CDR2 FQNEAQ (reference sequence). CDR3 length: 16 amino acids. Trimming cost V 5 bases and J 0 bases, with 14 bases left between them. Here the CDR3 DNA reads TGTGCCAGCAGCCCCCCCCGGGGTAGAGCCAAAAACATTCAGTACTTC. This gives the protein CASSPPRGRAKNIQYF.

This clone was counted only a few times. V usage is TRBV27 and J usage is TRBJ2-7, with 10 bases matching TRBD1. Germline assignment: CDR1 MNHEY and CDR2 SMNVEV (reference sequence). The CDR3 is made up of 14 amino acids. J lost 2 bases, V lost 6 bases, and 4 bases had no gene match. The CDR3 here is CASRGTGVAYEQYF. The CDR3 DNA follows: TGTGCCAGCAGGGGGACAGGGGTGGCCTACGAGCAGTACTTC.

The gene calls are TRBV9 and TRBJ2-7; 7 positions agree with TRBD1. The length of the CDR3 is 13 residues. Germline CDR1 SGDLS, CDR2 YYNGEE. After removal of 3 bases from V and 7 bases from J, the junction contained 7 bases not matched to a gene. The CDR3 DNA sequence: TGTGCCAGCAGCGAGACCGACAGGGATGAGCAGTACTTC. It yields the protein CASSETDRDEQYF.

The CDR3 DNA follows: TGTGCCAGCAGCCCGGGACAAATTAGCAATCAGCCCCAGCATTTT. Amino acids: CASSPGQISNQPQHF. The chain is built from TRBV6-6 and TRBJ1-5, with D possibly matching TRBD1 (6 bases). V was clipped by 6 bases and J by 0 bases, with 12 bases between them. The CDR3 is made up of 15 amino acids. The germline CDR1 and CDR2 sequences are MNHNY and SVGAGI (reference sequence).

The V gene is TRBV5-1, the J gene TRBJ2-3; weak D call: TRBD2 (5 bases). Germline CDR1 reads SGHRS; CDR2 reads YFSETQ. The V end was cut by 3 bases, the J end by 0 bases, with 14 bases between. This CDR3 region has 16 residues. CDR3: CASSYRTPSSTDTQYF. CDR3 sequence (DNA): TGCGCCAGCAGCTACCGGACTCCTTCTAGCACAGATACGCAGTATTTT.

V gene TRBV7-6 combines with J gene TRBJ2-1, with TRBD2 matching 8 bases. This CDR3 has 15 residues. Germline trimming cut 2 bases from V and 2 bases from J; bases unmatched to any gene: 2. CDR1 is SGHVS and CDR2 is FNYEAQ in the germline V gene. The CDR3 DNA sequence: TGTGCCAGCAGCTTAATGCGGGGGGCCTACAATGAGCAGTTCTTC. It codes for CASSLMRGAYNEQFF.

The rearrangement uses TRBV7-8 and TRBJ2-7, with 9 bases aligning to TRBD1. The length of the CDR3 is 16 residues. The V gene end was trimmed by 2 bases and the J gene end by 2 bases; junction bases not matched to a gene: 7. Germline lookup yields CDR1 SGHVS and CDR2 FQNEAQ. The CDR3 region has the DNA TGTGCCAGCAGCTTACTCCGGACAGGGGTAACCTACGAGCAGTACTTC. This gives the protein CASSLLRTGVTYEQYF.

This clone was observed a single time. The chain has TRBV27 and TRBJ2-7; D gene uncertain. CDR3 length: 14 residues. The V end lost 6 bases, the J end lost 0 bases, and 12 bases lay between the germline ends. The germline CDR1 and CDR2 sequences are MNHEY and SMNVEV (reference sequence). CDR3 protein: CASSLKPGSYEQYF. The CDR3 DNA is TGTGCCAGCAGCCTAAAACCAGGCTCCTACGAGCAGTACTTC.

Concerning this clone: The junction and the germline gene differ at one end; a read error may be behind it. The CDR3 bases are TGCGCCAGCAGATTGGACAGCAACTATGGCTACACCTTC. It encodes CASRLDSNYGYTF. The chain joins TRBV5-1 to TRBJ1-2; a possible D gene is TRBD1 (6 bases). The CDR3 consists of 13 residues. Germline lookup yields CDR1 SGHRS and CDR2 YFSETQ.

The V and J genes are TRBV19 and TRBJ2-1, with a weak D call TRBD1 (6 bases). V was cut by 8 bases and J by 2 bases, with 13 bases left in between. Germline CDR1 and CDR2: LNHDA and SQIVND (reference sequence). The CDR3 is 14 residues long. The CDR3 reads CASRGQPTYNEQFF. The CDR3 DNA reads TGTGCCAGTCGAGGACAGCCTACCTACAATGAGCAGTTCTTC.

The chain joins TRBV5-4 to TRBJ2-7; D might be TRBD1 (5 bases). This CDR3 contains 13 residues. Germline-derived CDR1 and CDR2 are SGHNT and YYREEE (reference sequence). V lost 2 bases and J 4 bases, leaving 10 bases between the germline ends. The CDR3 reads CASSFGAGYEQYF. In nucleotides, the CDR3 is TGTGCCAGCAGCTTTGGGGCAGGGTACGAGCAGTACTTC.

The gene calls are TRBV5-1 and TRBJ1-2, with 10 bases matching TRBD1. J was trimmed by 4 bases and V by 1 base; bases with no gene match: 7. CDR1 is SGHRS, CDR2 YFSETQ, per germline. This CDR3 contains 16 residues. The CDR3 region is CASSLIPGQGFYGYTF. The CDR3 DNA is TGCGCCAGCAGCTTGATTCCGGGACAGGGGTTCTATGGCTACACCTTC. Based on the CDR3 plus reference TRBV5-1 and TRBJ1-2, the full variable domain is KAGVTQTPRYLIKTRGQQVTLSCSPISGHRSVSWYQQTPGQGLQFLFEYFSETQRNKGNFPGRFSGRQFSNSRSEMNVSTLELGDSALYLCASSLIPGQGFYGYTFGSGTRLTVV.

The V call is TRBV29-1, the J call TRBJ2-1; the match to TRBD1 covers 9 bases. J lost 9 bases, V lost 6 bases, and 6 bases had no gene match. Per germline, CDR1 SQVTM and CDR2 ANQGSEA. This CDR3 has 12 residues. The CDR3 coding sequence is TGCAGCGTCCGGACAGGGGTCGGTGAGCAGTTCTTC. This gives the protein CSVRTGVGEQFF.

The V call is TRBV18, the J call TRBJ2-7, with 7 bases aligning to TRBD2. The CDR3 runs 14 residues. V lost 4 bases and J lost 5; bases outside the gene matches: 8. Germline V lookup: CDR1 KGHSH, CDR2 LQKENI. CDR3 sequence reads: CASSLGTKKDEQYF. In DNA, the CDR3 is TGTGCCAGCTCACTTGGGACTAAGAAGGACGAGCAGTACTTC. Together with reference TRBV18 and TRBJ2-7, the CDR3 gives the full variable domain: NAGVMQNPRHLVRRRGQEARLRCSPMKGHSHVYWYRQLPEEGLKFMVYLQKENIIDESGMPKERFSAEFPKEGPSILRIQQVVRGDSAAYFCASSLGTKKDEQYFGPGTRLTVT.

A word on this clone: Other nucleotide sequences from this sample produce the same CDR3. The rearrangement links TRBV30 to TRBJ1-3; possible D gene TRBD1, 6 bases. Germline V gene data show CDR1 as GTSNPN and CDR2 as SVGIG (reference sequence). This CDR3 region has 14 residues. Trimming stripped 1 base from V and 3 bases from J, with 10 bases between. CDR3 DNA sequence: TGTGCCTGGAGTGCCAGGGGTAGTGGAAACACCATATATTTT. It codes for CAWSARGSGNTIYF.

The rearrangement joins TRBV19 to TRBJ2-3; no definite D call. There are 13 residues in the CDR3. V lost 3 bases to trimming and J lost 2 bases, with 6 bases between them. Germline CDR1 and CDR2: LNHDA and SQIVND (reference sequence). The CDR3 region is CASSIPSTDTQYF. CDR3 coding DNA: TGTGCCAGTAGTATCCCCTCCACAGATACGCAGTATTTT. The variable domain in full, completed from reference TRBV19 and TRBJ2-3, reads DGGITQSPKYLFRKEGQNVTLSCEQNLNHDAMYWYRQDPGQGLRLIYYSQIVNDFQKGDIAEGYSVSREKKESFPLTVTSAQKNPTAFYLCASSIPSTDTQYFGPGTRLTVL.

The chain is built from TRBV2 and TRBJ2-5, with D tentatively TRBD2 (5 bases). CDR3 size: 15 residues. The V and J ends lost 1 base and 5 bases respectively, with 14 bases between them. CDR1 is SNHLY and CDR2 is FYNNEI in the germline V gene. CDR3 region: CASSEERLSGETQYF. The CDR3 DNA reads TGTGCCAGCAGTGAAGAGCGACTATCGGGCGAGACCCAGTACTTC.

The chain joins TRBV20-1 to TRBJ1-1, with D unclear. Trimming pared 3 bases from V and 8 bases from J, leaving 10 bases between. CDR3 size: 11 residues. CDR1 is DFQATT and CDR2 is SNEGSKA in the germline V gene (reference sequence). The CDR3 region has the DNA TGCAGTGCTAGTCGCAGGTCAGAAGCTTTCTTT. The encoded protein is CSASRRSEAFF.

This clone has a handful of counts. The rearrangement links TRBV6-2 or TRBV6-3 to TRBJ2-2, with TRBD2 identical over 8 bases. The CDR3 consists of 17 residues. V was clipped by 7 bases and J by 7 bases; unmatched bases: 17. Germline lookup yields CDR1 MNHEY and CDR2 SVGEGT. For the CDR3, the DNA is TGTGCCAGCATCCCCGATCCAGCGGGGGTGTCTGTCGGGGAGCTGTTTTTT. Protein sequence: CASIPDPAGVSVGELFF.

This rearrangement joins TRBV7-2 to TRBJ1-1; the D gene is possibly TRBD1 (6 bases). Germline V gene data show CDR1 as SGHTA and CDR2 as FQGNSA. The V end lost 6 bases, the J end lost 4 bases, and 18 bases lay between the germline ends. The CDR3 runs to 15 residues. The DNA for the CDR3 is TGTGCCAGCAGGGGGAGTAGGGCCAGGGGCACTGAAGCTTTCTTT. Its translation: CASRGSRARGTEAFF.

CDR3 DNA sequence: TGTGCCTGGAGTGACCCGAGGAGGTTCAGTCCCCAGCATTTT. It encodes CAWSDPRRFSPQHF. V usage is TRBV30 and J usage is TRBJ1-5; D gene uncertain. Between the trimmed V and J ends, which lost 1 base and 10 bases, there was a span of 17 bases. This CDR3 contains 14 residues. In germline, CDR1 is GTSNPN, CDR2 SVGIG (reference sequence).

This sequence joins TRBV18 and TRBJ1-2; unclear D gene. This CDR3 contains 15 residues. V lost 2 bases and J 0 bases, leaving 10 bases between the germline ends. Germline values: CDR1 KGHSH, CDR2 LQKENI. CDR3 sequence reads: CASSPDLRTNYGYTF. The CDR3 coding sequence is TGTGCCAGCTCACCAGATCTTAGAACTAACTATGGCTACACCTTC.

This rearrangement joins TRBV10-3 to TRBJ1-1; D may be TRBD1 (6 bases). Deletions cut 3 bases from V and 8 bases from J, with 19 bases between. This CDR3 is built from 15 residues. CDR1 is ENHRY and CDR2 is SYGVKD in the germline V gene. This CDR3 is CAISESRAGEKEAFF. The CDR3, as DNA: TGTGCCATCAGTGAATCAAGGGCAGGGGAAAAAGAAGCTTTCTTT.

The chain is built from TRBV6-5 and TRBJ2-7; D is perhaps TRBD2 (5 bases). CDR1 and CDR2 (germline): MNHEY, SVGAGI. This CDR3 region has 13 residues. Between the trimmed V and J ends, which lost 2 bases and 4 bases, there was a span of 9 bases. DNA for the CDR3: TGTGCCAGCAGTTACGGAGGACTTTACGAGCAGTACTTC. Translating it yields CASSYGGLYEQYF.

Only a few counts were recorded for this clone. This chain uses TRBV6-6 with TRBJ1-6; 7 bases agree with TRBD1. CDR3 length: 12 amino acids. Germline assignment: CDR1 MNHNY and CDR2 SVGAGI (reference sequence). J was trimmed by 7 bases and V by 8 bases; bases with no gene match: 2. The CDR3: CASGTANSPLHF. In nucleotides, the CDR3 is TGTGCCAGCGGGACAGCCAATTCACCCCTCCACTTT.

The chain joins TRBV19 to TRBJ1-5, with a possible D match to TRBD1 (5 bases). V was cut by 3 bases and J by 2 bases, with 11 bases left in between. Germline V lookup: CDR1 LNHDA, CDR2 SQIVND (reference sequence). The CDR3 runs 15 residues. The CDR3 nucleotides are TGTGCCAGTAGTATGGGCCAGGGCGGCAATCAGCCCCAGCATTTT. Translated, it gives CASSMGQGGNQPQHF.